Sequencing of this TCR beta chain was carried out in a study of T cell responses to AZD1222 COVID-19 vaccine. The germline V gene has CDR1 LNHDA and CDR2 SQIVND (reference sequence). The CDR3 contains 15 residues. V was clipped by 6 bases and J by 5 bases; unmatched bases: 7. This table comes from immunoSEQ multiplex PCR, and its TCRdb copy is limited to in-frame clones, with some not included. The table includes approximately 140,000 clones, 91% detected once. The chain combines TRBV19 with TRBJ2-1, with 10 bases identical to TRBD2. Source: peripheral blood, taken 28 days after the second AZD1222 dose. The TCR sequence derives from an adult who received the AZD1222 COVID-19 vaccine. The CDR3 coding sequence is TGTGCCAGTAGCTCTAGCGGGAGAGACAACAATGAGCAGTTCTTC. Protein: CASSSSGRDNNEQFF.